What follows describes a single T cell receptor beta chain. Its antigen is unidentified. Germline V CDR1 and CDR2: KGHDR, SFDVKD. Trimming took off 6 bases at V and 6 bases at J, with 8 bases between the two ends. The CDR3 has 12 amino acids. The sample comes from a study of Ad26.COV2.S vaccination and SARS-CoV-2 variants. Study-wide background: The study gave Ad26.COV2.S intramuscularly, once or twice 56 days apart.

The assay was immunoSEQ multiplex PCR, and TCRdb's table has in-frame clones only and misses some. The table shows some 250,000 clones, with roughly 88% occurring only once. The treatment denotes: over 15 received Ad26.COV2.S at low or high dose, single or two shots; about 5 received placebo; per-sample allocation not given. The investigators took samples on day 63 after the first vaccine or placebo injection. Study results and limitations: Vaccinated and placebo-treated recipients had similar non-spike TCR breadth.

The rearrangement links TRBV24-1 to TRBJ2-1; no reliable D call. The TCR sequence derives from a person aged 18-60 years who received the Ad26.COV2.S COVID-19 vaccine or a placebo. Here the sequenced sample was peripheral blood, taken in a trial of Ad26.COV2.S vaccine versus placebo. The CDR3 sequence is CATSPSPNEQFF. Written as DNA, the CDR3 is TGTGCCACCAGTCCCAGCCCCAATGAGCAGTTCTTC.